Reported below is one T cell receptor beta chain. Different DNA sequences within this sample yield the same CDR3. This sample was included in a study of blood T cell repertoires in COVID-19. At the level of the study: The origin of the acute and convalescent COVID-19 samples was the United States, Italy and Spain. Sources were T cells, B-cell-depleted T cells, or PBMCs; the material itself was cDNA or gDNA.

Original processing methods: From reference gene primer amplification, estimates of nucleated cell counts were derived. Profiling relied on immunoSEQ multiplex PCR, and the TCRdb table lists in-frame clones only, not all of them. That table gives V, J and clone size, and the DNA gave D and trimming. The sample shows about 380,000 clones, roughly four fifths of them seen only once. This clonotype originated in a human donor with acute or convalescent COVID-19. The donor label of this sample is uncertain. Sequencing input: peripheral blood.

The CDR3 DNA sequence: TGCGCCAGCAGCTTGGGGAGTAGCACAGATACGCAGTATTTT. This translates into CASSLGSSTDTQYF. The rearrangement joins TRBV5-1 to TRBJ2-3; D not resolved. Trimming took 0 bases from V and 0 from J, leaving 5 bases between them. Per the germline V gene, CDR1 is SGHRS and CDR2 is YFSETQ. This CDR3 is 14 amino acids long.